Listed below are T cell receptor beta chains from one sample, sequenced in a study of blood T cell repertoires in COVID-19. Repertoires were generated with immunoSEQ multiplex PCR, while TCRdb's copy carries only in-frame clones and drops some. The data show more than 200,000 clones, around four fifths seen once. The material sequenced was peripheral blood. The source is a woman aged 80 or over with COVID-19, enrolled during active disease. CDR3s include the opening cysteine and the closing phenylalanine or tryptophan. D genes are given only for firm matches. Expanded clones are given a class, and other clones once, few, many or no size at all.

abundance: .; d_gene: .; j_gene: TRBJ1-1; v_gene: TRBV7-2; CDR3nt: TGTGCCAGCAGCTTAAACTTGGGGGGCACTGAAGCTTTCTTT; CDR3aa: CASSLNLGGTEAFF
abundance: few; d_gene: TRBD1; j_gene: TRBJ1-5; v_gene: TRBV28; CDR3nt: TGTGCCAGCAGTGGGACAGGGGGCGACCAGCCCCAGCATTTT; CDR3aa: CASSGTGGDQPQHF
abundance: .; d_gene: TRBD1; j_gene: TRBJ1-2; v_gene: TRBV5-1; CDR3nt: TGCGCCAGCAGCTTGGCAGCTCCGGCGGGACAGGGGGCGTGGGGCTACACCTTC; CDR3aa: CASSLAAPAGQGAWGYTF
abundance: .; d_gene: TRBD1; j_gene: TRBJ1-1; v_gene: TRBV2; CDR3nt: TGTGCCAGCAGCGAAGGACAGGGGGCGAACACTGAAGCTTTCTTT; CDR3aa: CASSEGQGANTEAFF
abundance: few; d_gene: .; j_gene: TRBJ1-6; v_gene: TRBV3-1/TRBV3-2; CDR3nt: TGTGCCAGCAGCCAGAACAGGGATCATTCACCCCTCCACTTT; CDR3aa: CASSQNRDHSPLHF
abundance: few; d_gene: .; j_gene: TRBJ1-2; v_gene: TRBV7-9; CDR3nt: TGTGCCAGCAGCTCCCAGGAGACAGGACCGGGCTACACCTTC; CDR3aa: CASSSQETGPGYTF
abundance: few; d_gene: TRBD1; j_gene: TRBJ1-4; v_gene: TRBV5-4; CDR3nt: TGTGCCAGCAGCTTGGCCGGGACAGGGAACGAAAAACTGTTTTTT; CDR3aa: CASSLAGTGNEKLFF
abundance: once; d_gene: TRBD1; j_gene: TRBJ1-4; v_gene: TRBV16; CDR3nt: TGTGCCAGCAGCTATATACAGGGGGCAAATGAAAAACTGTTTTTT; CDR3aa: CASSYIQGANEKLFF
abundance: .; d_gene: TRBD2; j_gene: TRBJ2-3; v_gene: TRBV6-1; CDR3nt: TGTGCCAGCAGTGCCCCCGGGACTAGCGGGAGCTCTAGCACAGATACGCAGTATTTT; CDR3aa: CASSAPGTSGSSSTDTQYF
abundance: .; d_gene: .; j_gene: TRBJ1-1; v_gene: TRBV2; CDR3nt: TGTGCCAGCAGCGGACCCGACAGAACCAAAGCTTTCTTT; CDR3aa: CASSGPDRTKAFF
abundance: .; d_gene: TRBD1; j_gene: TRBJ1-5; v_gene: TRBV5-1; CDR3nt: TGCGCCAGCAGCATAGGGGACAGTTCCAATCAGCCCCAGCATTTT; CDR3aa: CASSIGDSSNQPQHF
abundance: .; d_gene: TRBD1; j_gene: TRBJ1-6; v_gene: TRBV28; CDR3nt: TGTGCCAGCAGTGGCGGGACAGCATATTCACCCCTCCACTTT; CDR3aa: CASSGGTAYSPLHF
abundance: once; d_gene: .; j_gene: TRBJ2-2; v_gene: TRBV7-2; CDR3nt: TGTGCCAGCAGCTTAGTCGGGGGAGGAGACTGGGAGCTGTTTTTT; CDR3aa: CASSLVGGGDWELFF
abundance: .; d_gene: TRBD1; j_gene: TRBJ2-5; v_gene: TRBV10-3; CDR3nt: TGTGCCATCAAAGGACAGGGAGAGACCCAGTACTTC; CDR3aa: CAIKGQGETQYF
abundance: .; d_gene: TRBD2; j_gene: TRBJ2-5; v_gene: TRBV5-1; CDR3nt: TGCGCCAGCAGTTGGGGACTAGCGGGGTTCCAAGAGACCCAGTACTTC; CDR3aa: CASSWGLAGFQETQYF
abundance: .; d_gene: .; j_gene: TRBJ1-3; v_gene: TRBV19; CDR3nt: TGTGCCAGTAATCCAGGCCAGGGCCCGGGAAACACCATATATTTT; CDR3aa: CASNPGQGPGNTIYF
abundance: once; d_gene: .; j_gene: TRBJ1-6; v_gene: TRBV28; CDR3nt: TGTGCCAGCAGTCTCGGACAGTCCTTTTCACCCCTCCACTTT; CDR3aa: CASSLGQSFSPLHF
abundance: once; d_gene: .; j_gene: TRBJ1-3; v_gene: TRBV6-5; CDR3nt: TGTGCCAGCAGCCTCCAGAGGGAGACTGGAAACACCATATATTTT; CDR3aa: CASSLQRETGNTIYF
abundance: once; d_gene: TRBD1; j_gene: TRBJ1-2; v_gene: TRBV19; CDR3nt: TGTGCCAGTAGTGCTGCCGGGACAGGGGGCGTAATCCGGCGATTTAACTATGGCTACACCTTC; CDR3aa: CASSAAGTGGVIRRFNYGYTF
abundance: once; d_gene: .; j_gene: TRBJ1-2; v_gene: TRBV19; CDR3nt: TGTGCCAGTAGTTCCCAAACAGGGACCTATGGCTACACCTTC; CDR3aa: CASSSQTGTYGYTF
abundance: .; d_gene: .; j_gene: TRBJ2-1; v_gene: TRBV6-5; CDR3nt: TGTGCCAGCAGTTACTCGTTTAGTACCTACAATGAGCAGTTCTTC; CDR3aa: CASSYSFSTYNEQFF
abundance: once; d_gene: TRBD1; j_gene: TRBJ2-7; v_gene: TRBV4-3; CDR3nt: TGCGCCAGCAGCCAAACCGCGACAGGGTCCTACGAGCAGTACTTC; CDR3aa: CASSQTATGSYEQYF
abundance: .; d_gene: TRBD2; j_gene: TRBJ2-3; v_gene: TRBV9; CDR3nt: TGTGCCAGCAGTCCCACTAGCGGCTACCCCACAGATACGCAGTATTTT; CDR3aa: CASSPTSGYPTDTQYF
abundance: .; d_gene: .; j_gene: TRBJ2-1; v_gene: TRBV7-2; CDR3nt: TGTGCCAGCAGCTTACAAACGCTTGGCGGGGCGCCTGGCGAGCAGTTCTTC; CDR3aa: CASSLQTLGGAPGEQFF
abundance: .; d_gene: TRBD2; j_gene: TRBJ2-7; v_gene: TRBV27; CDR3nt: TGTGCCAGCAGACGGACTAGCGGGGCTTCCTACGAGCAGTACTTC; CDR3aa: CASRRTSGASYEQYF
abundance: .; d_gene: .; j_gene: TRBJ2-1; v_gene: TRBV4-3; CDR3nt: TGCGCCAGCAGCCAAGAGCACAGCTACAATGAGCAGTTCTTC; CDR3aa: CASSQEHSYNEQFF
abundance: .; d_gene: .; j_gene: TRBJ1-2; v_gene: TRBV24-1; CDR3nt: TGTGCCACCAGTGAATACGGTACTAACTATGGCTACACCTTC; CDR3aa: CATSEYGTNYGYTF
abundance: .; d_gene: TRBD1; j_gene: TRBJ1-2; v_gene: TRBV6-6; CDR3nt: TGTGCCAGCAGTCCCGGGACAGTTTACTATGGCTACACCTTC; CDR3aa: CASSPGTVYYGYTF
abundance: .; d_gene: TRBD1; j_gene: TRBJ2-2; v_gene: TRBV5-6; CDR3nt: TGTGCCAGCAGCTTTGTTGGGACAGGGAAAACCGGGGAGCTGTTTTTT; CDR3aa: CASSFVGTGKTGELFF
abundance: .; d_gene: .; j_gene: TRBJ1-3; v_gene: TRBV7-2; CDR3nt: TGTGCCAGCAGCCTAAAAACAGGGTGGACTGGAAACACCATATATTTT; CDR3aa: CASSLKTGWTGNTIYF
abundance: .; d_gene: TRBD2; j_gene: TRBJ2-5; v_gene: TRBV4-1; CDR3nt: TGCGCCAGCAGCCAAGATCGTTCGCGGGGGGGCCCAGAGACCCAGTACTTC; CDR3aa: CASSQDRSRGGPETQYF
abundance: .; d_gene: .; j_gene: TRBJ2-7; v_gene: TRBV7-3; CDR3nt: TGTGCCAGCAGCTTAAGCCCAGGCTACGAGCAGTACTTC; CDR3aa: CASSLSPGYEQYF
abundance: once; d_gene: TRBD2; j_gene: TRBJ2-3; v_gene: TRBV9; CDR3nt: TGTGCCAGCACCTTAGCGGGGACCCCGTGGGCAGATACGCAGTATTTT; CDR3aa: CASTLAGTPWADTQYF
abundance: .; d_gene: .; j_gene: TRBJ1-1; v_gene: TRBV5-1; CDR3nt: TGCGCCAGCACCCTGGGACAGAACACTGAAGCTTTCTTT; CDR3aa: CASTLGQNTEAFF
abundance: .; d_gene: .; j_gene: TRBJ1-1; v_gene: TRBV4-2; CDR3nt: TGTGCCAGCAGGTTCAGAGGTCCAGCCCACACTGAAGCTTTCTTT; CDR3aa: CASRFRGPAHTEAFF
abundance: .; d_gene: TRBD2; j_gene: TRBJ2-3; v_gene: TRBV5-1; CDR3nt: TGCGCCAGCCGGCGGGAGTACACAGATACGCAGTATTTT; CDR3aa: CASRREYTDTQYF
abundance: .; d_gene: .; j_gene: TRBJ1-5; v_gene: TRBV4-1; CDR3nt: TGCGCCAGCAGCCAAGAGGGGGCGGGCAATCAGCCCCAGCATTTT; CDR3aa: CASSQEGAGNQPQHF